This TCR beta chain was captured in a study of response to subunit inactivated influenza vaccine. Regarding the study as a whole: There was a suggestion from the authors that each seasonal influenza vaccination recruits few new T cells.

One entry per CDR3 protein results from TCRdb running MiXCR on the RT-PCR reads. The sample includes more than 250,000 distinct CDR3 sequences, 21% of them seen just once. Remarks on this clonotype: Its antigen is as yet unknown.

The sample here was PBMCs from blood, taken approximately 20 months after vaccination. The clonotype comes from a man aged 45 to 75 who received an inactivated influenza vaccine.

DNA of the CDR3: TGTGCCAGCAGCTTAAGGACTAGCGGGAACATGGTGACAGATACGCAGTATTTT. The encoded protein is CASSLRTSGNMVTDTQYF. This chain joins TRBV11-2 and TRBJ2-3; 12 bases fit TRBD2. Losses at the gene ends were 2 bases for V and 3 bases for J; bases not matched to a gene: 9. The CDR3 runs to 18 residues. Germline V gene lookup returns CDR1 SGHAT and CDR2 FQNNGV.